This T cell receptor beta chain was recovered during a study of blood T cell repertoires in COVID-19. Study-wide background: The United States, Italy and Spain provided the acute and convalescent COVID-19 samples. In each case, the material was cDNA or gDNA derived from T cells, B-cell-depleted T cells, or PBMCs.

As handled by the study authors: The assay estimated nucleated cells by amplifying reference gene primers. TCRdb keeps only in-frame clones here, not all; method: immunoSEQ multiplex PCR. Clone size and the V and J calls come from that table; the DNA yielded D and trimming. The table has roughly 260,000 clones, roughly nine tenths seen once. CDR3 length equals 15 residues. J gave up 2 bases and V 1 base, and 1 base lay outside the gene matches. Germline V gene lookup returns CDR1 SGHTA and CDR2 FQGNSA. This clone was detected only a few times. The chain carries TRBV7-2 and TRBJ1-5; 8 positions agree with TRBD1. Material: peripheral blood. This clonotype originated in a man in his forties who had recovered from COVID-19. The CDR3 sequence: CASSLVTGGNQPQHF. CDR3 DNA sequence: TGTGCCAGCAGCTTAGTGACAGGGGGCAATCAGCCCCAGCATTTT.